A selection of T cell receptor beta chains follows, all from one sample in a study of T cell responses to AZD1222 COVID-19 vaccine. Generated by immunoSEQ multiplex PCR, the TCRdb table keeps only in-frame clones and is missing some. The data contain 95,000 to 100,000 clones, around 83% of them singletons. The sequencing here drew on peripheral blood, taken on day 0 of AZD1222 vaccination. The receptors shown here come from an adult in good health. Both conserved end residues are trimmed from each CDR3. Each record gives: V gene, clone size, J gene, CDR3 protein. Only some rows state a clone size, as once, few, many or a class for expanded clones.

v_gene: TRBV27
abundance: NA
j_gene: TRBJ2-2
CDR3aa: ASSLARGHPRGTGELF

v_gene: TRBV30
abundance: NA
j_gene: TRBJ1-1
CDR3aa: AWSVGHTNTEAF

v_gene: TRBV4-2
abundance: NA
j_gene: TRBJ1-2
CDR3aa: ASSGQGAKYGYT

v_gene: TRBV5-1
abundance: NA
j_gene: TRBJ1-2
CDR3aa: ASSWGQGAGYGYT

v_gene: TRBV24-1
abundance: NA
j_gene: TRBJ2-7
CDR3aa: ATSDPGQGGSYEQY

v_gene: TRBV19
abundance: NA
j_gene: TRBJ2-7
CDR3aa: ASSIPSPSGRGEQY

v_gene: TRBV4-3
abundance: NA
j_gene: TRBJ1-1
CDR3aa: ASSQDPLELNTEAF

v_gene: TRBV6-4
abundance: NA
j_gene: TRBJ2-7
CDR3aa: ASRGTSGYSYEQY

v_gene: TRBV2
abundance: NA
j_gene: TRBJ2-3
CDR3aa: ASLQVRGDTQY

v_gene: TRBV15
abundance: once
j_gene: TRBJ2-5
CDR3aa: ATSTDPGGETQY

v_gene: TRBV7-8
abundance: NA
j_gene: TRBJ1-1
CDR3aa: ASSSTWTGAMNTEAF

v_gene: TRBV10-1
abundance: NA
j_gene: TRBJ1-1
CDR3aa: ASSESRVRGRTEAF

v_gene: TRBV29-1
abundance: NA
j_gene: TRBJ2-1
CDR3aa: SVGWTGVYNEQF

v_gene: TRBV14
abundance: NA
j_gene: TRBJ1-1
CDR3aa: ASSQDWDTEAF

v_gene: TRBV12-3/TRBV12-4
abundance: NA
j_gene: TRBJ1-1
CDR3aa: ASSLVQAEAF

v_gene: TRBV7-2
abundance: NA
j_gene: TRBJ1-2
CDR3aa: ASSLQASHGYT

v_gene: TRBV10-3
abundance: NA
j_gene: TRBJ2-1
CDR3aa: AISLRDRPYNEQF

v_gene: TRBV7-2
abundance: NA
j_gene: TRBJ2-1
CDR3aa: ASSLEGSSYNEQF

v_gene: TRBV30
abundance: NA
j_gene: TRBJ1-2
CDR3aa: AWSGQNYGYT

v_gene: TRBV3-1/TRBV3-2
abundance: NA
j_gene: TRBJ2-1
CDR3aa: ASSQHVAGGPSYNEQF

v_gene: TRBV21-1
abundance: NA
j_gene: TRBJ1-6
CDR3aa: ASSKTSPDSYVCSPLH

v_gene: TRBV15
abundance: NA
j_gene: TRBJ2-7
CDR3aa: ATSTTRMAGDQYEQY

v_gene: TRBV6-6
abundance: NA
j_gene: TRBJ2-7
CDR3aa: ASSRNNYEQY

v_gene: TRBV7-9
abundance: once
j_gene: TRBJ2-1
CDR3aa: ASSPSLGRFQNFGNEQF

v_gene: TRBV9
abundance: NA
j_gene: TRBJ2-7
CDR3aa: ASSVGGFSYEQY

v_gene: TRBV13
abundance: NA
j_gene: TRBJ1-2
CDR3aa: ASSAEHRDRGDYGYT

v_gene: TRBV6-5
abundance: NA
j_gene: TRBJ2-1
CDR3aa: ASSSREGPYEQF

v_gene: TRBV5-6
abundance: NA
j_gene: TRBJ1-4
CDR3aa: ASSWGTEMGKLF

v_gene: TRBV7-2
abundance: NA
j_gene: TRBJ2-7
CDR3aa: ASSALVGLGEQY

v_gene: TRBV5-8
abundance: NA
j_gene: TRBJ2-5
CDR3aa: ASSLASGRLFGETQY

v_gene: TRBV5-1
abundance: NA
j_gene: TRBJ1-5
CDR3aa: ASSLSSDQPQH

v_gene: TRBV6-5
abundance: NA
j_gene: TRBJ1-2
CDR3aa: ASRPGRQLGGYT

v_gene: TRBV4-2
abundance: NA
j_gene: TRBJ2-1
CDR3aa: ASSQAGYFPGGSYNEQF